The 9 T cell receptor beta chains below were found in one sample sequenced in a study of CD8 T cells in Susac syndrome (dated by TCRdb to about 2019). The library was made by the immunoSEQ multiplex PCR assay. RNA was extracted with the RNeasy kit and about 0.5 to 1 ug was reverse transcribed using random hexamers. TCRdb reprocessed the public reads (quality trimming at Q25 with fastp, clone calling with MiXCR) and kept in-frame beta chains. Here each entry gathers all rows of one CDR3 protein and keeps the most common genes and DNA. The sample table contains a few hundred thousand distinct CDR3 sequences; only one count was recorded for about nine tenths of them. The ten largest clones capture around 0.18% of the sample. Sequenced input: CD8+ T cells from PBMCs. These receptors all come from a human donor with multiple sclerosis.

The chain couples TRBV30 to TRBJ1-5; D is ambiguous. Germline V gives CDR1 GTSNPN, CDR2 SVGIG (reference sequence). Trimming left V 1 base short and J 2 bases short, with 6 bases between. This CDR3 region has 13 residues. The CDR3: CAWSEMGNQPQHF. The CDR3 DNA sequence: TGTGCCTGGAGTGAAATGGGCAATCAGCCCCAGCATTTT.

This clonotype was recorded once. The rearrangement links TRBV30 to TRBJ1-2, with D uncertain. Germline loops: CDR1 GTSNPN, CDR2 SVGIG (reference sequence). V gave up 2 bases and J gave up 5 bases, with 6 bases separating them. CDR3 size: 11 residues. The CDR3 loop reads CAWSPGYGYTF. CDR3 sequence (DNA): TGTGCCTGGAGTCCTGGATATGGCTACACCTTC.

The rearrangement joins TRBV29-1 to TRBJ2-2; possibly TRBD1 for D (6 bases). V was cut by 3 bases and J by 6 bases, with 8 bases left in between. Germline V CDR1 and CDR2: SQVTM, ANQGSEA. The CDR3 loop spans 12 amino acids. The CDR3 sequence: CSVEGASGELFF. CDR3 sequence (DNA): TGCAGCGTTGAGGGGGCCTCCGGGGAGCTGTTTTTT.

The rearrangement joins TRBV20-1 to TRBJ1-1; 7 positions agree with TRBD1. CDR1 and CDR2 (germline): DFQATT, SNEGSKA (reference sequence). This CDR3 is built from 14 residues. With V trimmed by 0 bases and J by 5 bases, 6 bases remained unmatched. In nucleotides, the CDR3 is TGCAGTGCTAGAGATCAGGGGGGGAGGACTGAAGCTTTCTTT. Protein: CSARDQGGRTEAFF.

CDR3 sequence: CASSNRGWNTGELFF. In DNA, the CDR3 is TGTGCCAGTAGTAACAGGGGTTGGAACACCGGGGAGCTGTTTTTT. The chain links TRBV19 to TRBJ2-2, with 7 bases matching TRBD1. V was pared by 4 bases and J by 1 base, with 3 bases of the junction left unmatched. CDR3 size: 15 residues. Germline CDR1 reads LNHDA; CDR2 reads SQIVND (reference sequence).

This chain uses TRBV4-1 with TRBJ2-2, with 8 nucleotides matching TRBD1. V was pared by 6 bases and J by 0 bases, with 3 bases of the junction left unmatched. Looked up from germline, CDR1 is MGHRA and CDR2 is YSYEKL. The CDR3 runs 15 residues. CDR3 region: CASSWTGPNTGELFF. In nucleotides, the CDR3 is TGCGCCAGCAGTTGGACAGGGCCGAACACCGGGGAGCTGTTTTTT.

This chain uses TRBV10-3 with TRBJ2-2; TRBD2 matches at 13 bases. The CDR3 sequence is 17 residues long. Germline CDR1 ENHRY, CDR2 SYGVKD. Losses at the gene ends were 3 bases for V and 1 base for J; bases not matched to a gene: 2. The CDR3 DNA is TGTGCCATCAGTGATAGGACTAGCGGGAGGAACACCGGGGAGCTGTTTTTT. This gives the protein CAISDRTSGRNTGELFF.

The rearrangement links TRBV27 to TRBJ1-2; TRBD1 is a possible D gene (6 bases). Germline-derived CDR1 and CDR2 are MNHEY and SMNVEV (reference sequence). CDR3 length: 13 amino acids. Between the trimmed V and J ends, which lost 3 bases and 1 base, there was a span of 6 bases. CDR3 in DNA: TGTGCCAGCAGTTTGGGACATAACTATGGCTACACCTTC. Amino acids: CASSLGHNYGYTF.

A few counts support this clonotype. The chain combines TRBV4-2 with TRBJ2-7, with D hard to call. Germline CDR1 reads LGHNA; CDR2 reads YNFKEQ. The CDR3 consists of 15 residues. V lost 0 bases to trimming and J lost 0 bases, with 9 bases between them. The CDR3 sequence is CASSQEPSNSYEQYF. The CDR3 nucleotides read TGTGCCAGCAGCCAAGAACCCAGCAACTCCTACGAGCAGTACTTC.